Shown below are 22 T cell receptor beta chains from a single sample sequenced in a study of T-cell reconstitution after alpha-beta-depleted transplantation in children. Molecular barcoding with unique molecular identifiers was used for the TCRbeta library. TCRdb fed the PCR reads into MiXCR, producing one record per CDR3 protein. The sample comprises 200,000 to 250,000 distinct CDR3 sequences, about 23% of which are singletons, and about 2.5% rests with the top ten. The sequencing here drew on PBMCs, taken before TCRalphabeta/CD19-depleted stem cell transplant. Receptors were obtained from a girl aged 2 to 9 with Fanconi anemia, due to receive a stem cell transplant.

At least ten counts were recorded for this clonotype. J is TRBJ2-1 and V is TRBV2, with 9 bases aligning to TRBD2. Germline V CDR1 and CDR2: SNHLY, FYNNEI. V was clipped by 1 base and J by 0 bases; unmatched bases: 7. The length of the CDR3 is 18 residues. DNA of the CDR3: TGTGCCAGCAGTGAAGTTGCTAGCGGGGTCGTCTCCTACAATGAGCAGTTCTTC. Protein: CASSEVASGVVSYNEQFF.

This clonotype occurred many times. This chain connects TRBV20-1 to TRBJ2-7, with 7 bases lining up with TRBD2. With V trimmed by 4 bases and J by 2 bases, 5 bases remained unmatched. The germline CDR1 and CDR2 sequences are DFQATT and SNEGSKA (reference sequence). This CDR3 comprises 13 residues. The DNA of the CDR3 is TGCAGTGCTACTAGCGGATCGCCCTACGAGCAGTACTTC. This codes for CSATSGSPYEQYF.

The chain uses TRBV12-3 or TRBV12-4 and TRBJ2-7; 7 nucleotides agree with TRBD2. The ends lost 6 bases at V and 9 bases at J; junction bases unmatched: 8. The CDR3 is 12 amino acids. The CDR3 region is CASRKSGMSQYF. As DNA, the CDR3 is TGTGCCAGCAGAAAAAGCGGGATGTCGCAGTACTTC.

This clonotype was found many times. The chain joins TRBV27 to TRBJ2-1, with 12 bases aligning to TRBD2. The CDR3 sequence is 17 residues long. V gave up 3 bases and J gave up 4 bases; unmatched junction bases: 7. Germline V lookup: CDR1 MNHEY, CDR2 SMNVEV (reference sequence). The CDR3 coding sequence is TGTGCCAGCAGTTTCGTTCCACTAGCGGGAGGATACAATGAGCAGTTCTTC. Translation gives CASSFVPLAGGYNEQFF.

This rearrangement joins TRBV29-1 to TRBJ2-7; D is unresolved. The CDR3 is made up of 14 amino acids. Per germline, CDR1 SQVTM and CDR2 ANQGSEA. Between the trimmed V and J ends, which lost 5 bases and 0 bases, there was a span of 14 bases. The CDR3 spells CSVIQGKGSYEQYF. DNA for the CDR3: TGCAGCGTTATCCAAGGCAAGGGCTCCTACGAGCAGTACTTC.

This clonotype turned up a few times. The rearrangement joins TRBV19 to TRBJ1-1, with 7 positions matching TRBD1. The CDR3 is 14 residues long. Losses at the gene ends were 7 bases for V and 1 base for J; bases not matched to a gene: 6. The germline gives CDR1 LNHDA, CDR2 SQIVND (reference sequence). The CDR3 spells CASTRDSANTEAFF. The CDR3 coding sequence is TGTGCCAGTACTAGGGACAGTGCGAACACTGAAGCTTTCTTT.

Only a few counts were recorded for this clonotype. The chain uses TRBV29-1 and TRBJ1-4; D unclear. CDR3 length equals 14 residues. The germline V gene has CDR1 SQVTM and CDR2 ANQGSEA. V was clipped by 3 bases and J by 3 bases, with 11 bases between them. The CDR3 sequence is CSVEDPTSNEKLFF. The CDR3 DNA follows: TGCAGCGTTGAGGACCCTACCTCTAATGAAAAACTGTTTTTT.

Ten or more counts support this clonotype. V gene TRBV20-1 combines with J gene TRBJ2-7; 7 nucleotides line up with TRBD2. Germline values: CDR1 DFQATT, CDR2 SNEGSKA (reference sequence). J was trimmed by 3 bases and V by 2 bases; bases with no gene match: 4. The CDR3 contains 13 residues. The CDR3, as DNA: TGCAGTGCTAGATTGGCGGGAGACTACGAGCAGTACTTC. Its translation: CSARLAGDYEQYF.

This clonotype was picked up many times. The chain combines TRBV12-3 or TRBV12-4 with TRBJ2-5; 11 bases map to TRBD2. V shed 7 bases, J shed 1 base, and the junction held 2 bases outside the gene matches. The CDR3 consists of 14 residues. CDR3 residues: CASTLAGVQETQYF. The CDR3 region has the DNA TGTGCCAGCACACTAGCGGGAGTCCAAGAGACCCAGTACTTC.

J is TRBJ2-7 and V is TRBV15, with 9 nucleotides matching TRBD1. Germline V gives CDR1 LNHNV, CDR2 YYDKDF (reference sequence). The J segment lost 2 bases and the V segment lost 2 bases, leaving 7 bases of the junction unmatched. This CDR3 has 16 residues. CDR3 DNA: TGTGCCACCAGCAGACCAGGGGGGACAGGGACCTACGAGCAGTACTTC. Translating gives CATSRPGGTGTYEQYF.

This clonotype showed up many times. V gene TRBV28 combines with J gene TRBJ2-1; 15 bases align to TRBD2. Unmatched junction bases numbered 6, after V lost 3 bases and J lost 0 bases. The CDR3 spans 19 residues. Looked up from germline, CDR1 is MDHEN and CDR2 is SYDVKM. CDR3 coding DNA: TGTGCCAGCAGTTTGGGACTAGCGGGGGGTATAAGCTCCTACAATGAGCAGTTCTTC. It codes for CASSLGLAGGISSYNEQFF.

This clonotype was detected only a few times. V and J are TRBV21-1 and TRBJ2-5. TRBV21-1 is a pseudogene. The CDR3 is made up of 15 amino acids. In nucleotides, the CDR3 is TGTGCCAGCAGCAAATACGGTGGCAGGAAAGAGACCCAGTACTTC. Protein product: CASSKYGGRKETQYF.

In its sample, this clonotype was seen a few times. The V and J genes are TRBV4-2 and TRBJ2-2; D is uncertain. V lost 1 base and J lost 8, with 11 bases in between. CDR1 LGHNA and CDR2 YNFKEQ come from the germline V gene. The length of the CDR3 is 14 residues. CDR3 protein: CASSQVSDVGELFF. The CDR3 DNA sequence: TGTGCCAGCAGCCAAGTTTCGGACGTGGGGGAGCTGTTTTTT.

This clonotype came up a few times. The rearrangement joins TRBV9 to TRBJ2-2; possibly TRBD2 for D (5 bases). The CDR3 spans 16 residues. V lost 4 bases to trimming and J lost 6 bases, with 19 bases between them. Germline-derived CDR1 and CDR2 are SGDLS and YYNGEE. The CDR3 DNA reads TGTGCCAGCAGCCCACTAGTCCCGAGAGGACCCGGGGAGCTGTTTTTT. Its protein product is CASSPLVPRGPGELFF.

The genes are TRBV3-1 and TRBJ2-1; possibly TRBD1 for D (5 bases). This CDR3 contains 15 residues. Germline lookup yields CDR1 LGHDT and CDR2 YNNKEL (reference sequence). Trimming pared 0 bases from V and 2 bases from J, leaving 8 bases between. This CDR3 reads CASSQDPRAYNEQFF. DNA of the CDR3: TGTGCCAGCAGCCAAGACCCCAGGGCCTACAATGAGCAGTTCTTC.

This clonotype appeared many times. The J gene is TRBJ2-3, the V gene TRBV20-1; TRBD2 agrees at 11 bases. Unmatched junction bases numbered 0, after V lost 3 bases and J lost 1 base. CDR1 is DFQATT, CDR2 SNEGSKA, per germline (reference sequence). The CDR3 covers 14 residues. The CDR3 loop is CSARTSGGTDTQYF. The CDR3 region has the DNA TGCAGTGCTAGGACTAGCGGGGGCACAGATACGCAGTATTTT.

This clonotype was seen many times. This rearrangement joins TRBV3-1 to TRBJ2-3; D may be TRBD1 (5 bases). The V and J ends lost 3 bases and 0 bases respectively, with 10 bases between them. This CDR3 has 15 residues. CDR1 LGHDT and CDR2 YNNKEL come from the germline V gene (reference sequence). The DNA for the CDR3 is TGTGCCAGCAGCCACAGGGAAGCTAGCACAGATACGCAGTATTTT. Its translation: CASSHREASTDTQYF.

CDR3 DNA: TGTGCCAGCAGCGAGGTCAGGCCAAGCGGGTACTACGAGCAGTACTTC. Translating gives CASSEVRPSGYYEQYF. V gene TRBV11-2 combines with J gene TRBJ2-7, with a tentative D call TRBD2 (6 bases). Germline V gene data show CDR1 as SGHAT and CDR2 as FQNNGV. V lost 5 bases to trimming and J lost 3 bases, with 20 bases between them. There are 16 residues in the CDR3.

The chain is built from TRBV7-9 and TRBJ2-7; D gene unclear. The length of the CDR3 is 14 residues. Germline-derived CDR1 and CDR2 are SEHNR and FQNEAQ (reference sequence). Trimming left V 2 bases short and J 3 bases short, with 11 bases between. This CDR3 reads CASSLLGSDYEQYF. CDR3 sequence (DNA): TGTGCCAGCAGCTTACTAGGGTCAGACTACGAGCAGTACTTC.

The chain couples TRBV6-5 to TRBJ2-3; D unresolved. CDR3 length: 10 amino acids. V was pared by 7 bases and J by 6 bases, with 5 bases between. Germline V CDR1 and CDR2: MNHEY, SVGAGI. The CDR3 loop is CASTGDTQYF. The CDR3 bases are TGTGCCAGCACGGGCGATACGCAGTATTTT.

This rearrangement joins TRBV7-2 to TRBJ2-3; D gene uncertain. Trimming stripped 0 bases from V and 0 bases from J, with 4 bases between. This CDR3 contains 14 residues. Germline lookup yields CDR1 SGHTA and CDR2 FQGNSA. CDR3 amino acids: CASSLAPSTDTQYF. CDR3 bases: TGTGCCAGCAGCTTAGCCCCCAGCACAGATACGCAGTATTTT.

This clonotype has a count of ten or more. V gene TRBV20-1 combines with J gene TRBJ2-3, with 8 bases identical to TRBD2. With 7 bases clipped from V and 3 bases from J, the junction kept 9 bases outside the gene matches. Germline CDR1 reads DFQATT; CDR2 reads SNEGSKA (reference sequence). The CDR3 length is 14 residues. In DNA, the CDR3 is TGCAGTGGGGACCTCGGGGGGGTTACAGATACGCAGTATTTT. Translation gives CSGDLGGVTDTQYF.